Listed below are T cell receptor beta chains from one sample, sequenced in a study of beta chain features in type 1 diabetes. Assay: immunoSEQ multiplex PCR; the TCRdb copy retains only in-frame clones and omits some. The sample holds hundreds of thousands of clones; around 16% are singletons and the top ten take around 0.015%. The specimen was naive CD4+ T cells from blood. The origin of the receptors is a man aged 18 to 30 with type 1 diabetes. The CDR3 runs from the conserved cysteine through the conserved F or W. Each record gives: V gene, D gene, clone size, J gene, CDR3 protein, CDR3 DNA. D genes are given only for firm matches. Size is omitted from some rows. Given values are once, few, many or a class for expanded clones.

TRBV5-1	-	-	TRBJ2-5	CASSLPKETQYF	TGCGCCAGCAGCTTGCCAAAAGAGACCCAGTACTTC
TRBV25-1	TRBD1	few	TRBJ1-1	CASSERRRGRVGTEAFF	TGTGCCAGCAGTGAAAGGAGGAGGGGGCGCGTTGGCACTGAAGCTTTCTTT
TRBV5-4	-	-	TRBJ2-1	CASSLTESSYNEQFF	TGTGCCAGCAGCTTGACCGAGAGCTCCTACAATGAGCAGTTCTTC
TRBV19	-	few	TRBJ2-5	CASSLQGTETQYF	TGTGCCAGTAGTCTTCAGGGTACGGAGACCCAGTACTTC
TRBV4-1	TRBD1	-	TRBJ2-6	CASSQVGGRMSGANVLTF	TGCGCCAGCAGCCAAGTAGGGGGCCGCATGTCTGGGGCCAACGTCCTGACTTTC
TRBV4-2	TRBD2	few	TRBJ2-7	CASSQEAGGPQEQYF	TGTGCCAGCAGCCAAGAGGCGGGAGGGCCTCAGGAGCAGTACTTC
TRBV4-3	TRBD2	few	TRBJ2-3	CASSPQDLAGGSTDTQYF	TGCGCCAGCAGCCCGCAGGATCTAGCGGGGGGGAGCACAGATACGCAGTATTTT
TRBV7-2	-	-	TRBJ2-5	CASSLAPGYQETQYF	TGTGCCAGCAGCTTAGCCCCGGGGTACCAAGAGACCCAGTACTTC
TRBV6-5	TRBD1	few	TRBJ1-2	CASSYSGQGLGYTF	TGTGCCAGCAGTTACTCGGGACAGGGGCTGGGCTACACCTTC
TRBV10-3	TRBD1	few	TRBJ2-6	CAISETVTGAGANVLTF	TGTGCCATCAGTGAGACGGTTACAGGGGCTGGGGCCAACGTCCTGACTTTC
TRBV5-1	-	-	TRBJ2-6	CASSLPLRGRVGANVLTF	TGCGCCAGCAGCTTACCTTTGCGGGGTAGAGTAGGGGCCAACGTCCTGACTTTC
TRBV6-6	-	-	TRBJ2-5	CASSGGQGLGQYF	TGTGCCAGCAGCGGGGGACAGGGACTAGGCCAGTACTTC
TRBV7-2	TRBD2	-	TRBJ2-3	CASSLALRHSGVSTDTQYF	TGTGCCAGCAGCTTAGCTCTAAGACATAGCGGGGTTAGCACAGATACGCAGTATTTT
TRBV7-6	TRBD1	few	TRBJ2-1	CASSLVGTGVNEQFF	TGTGCCAGCAGCTTAGTTGGGACAGGGGTCAATGAGCAGTTCTTC
TRBV10-3	-	-	TRBJ2-7	CAISLDSSSYEQYF	TGTGCCATCAGCCTGGACAGTAGCTCCTACGAGCAGTACTTC
TRBV6-5	TRBD1	few	TRBJ2-1	CASSAPDRNNEQFF	TGTGCCAGCAGTGCCCCGGACAGGAACAATGAGCAGTTCTTC
TRBV27	-	-	TRBJ1-1	CASSLLLRGEAFF	TGTGCCAGCAGTTTACTTTTACGAGGAGAAGCTTTCTTT
TRBV5-4	-	few	TRBJ2-3	CASSLASGTDTQYF	TGTGCCAGCAGTTTGGCGTCGGGGACAGATACGCAGTATTTT
TRBV10-3	-	few	TRBJ2-1	CAISEPLNEQFF	TGTGCCATCAGTGAGCCTCTCAATGAGCAGTTCTTC
TRBV30	-	few	TRBJ1-5	CAWSVSHNQPQHF	TGTGCCTGGAGTGTCAGTCACAATCAGCCCCAGCATTTT
TRBV11-2	TRBD2	-	TRBJ2-1	CASSSLAGSVNEQFF	TGTGCCAGCAGCTCCCTAGCGGGAAGTGTGAATGAGCAGTTCTTC
TRBV7-2	-	few	TRBJ2-7	CASSLALYRASYEQYF	TGTGCCAGCAGCTTAGCGTTATACAGGGCTTCCTACGAGCAGTACTTC
TRBV5-1	TRBD2	few	TRBJ2-1	CASSPSGGGYYNEQFF	TGCGCCAGCAGCCCGAGCGGGGGGGGTTACTACAATGAGCAGTTCTTC
TRBV30	-	-	TRBJ1-5	CAWSSVQTWGPGAQNNQPQHF	TGTGCCTGGAGTAGTGTACAGACTTGGGGACCAGGGGCCCAAAATAATCAGCCCCAGCATTTT
TRBV5-6	-	-	TRBJ1-1	CATRILRGNTEAFF	TGTGCCACCCGTATACTAAGGGGGAACACTGAAGCTTTCTTT
TRBV6-5	-	few	TRBJ2-1	CASSTSYNEQFF	TGTGCCAGCAGTACGAGCTACAATGAGCAGTTCTTC
TRBV28	TRBD2	-	TRBJ2-1	CASSTAGGLGEQFF	TGTGCCAGCAGTACCGCGGGGGGGTTAGGTGAGCAGTTCTTC
TRBV5-1	TRBD2	few	TRBJ2-1	CASSPTGTSGYNEQFF	TGCGCCAGCAGCCCTACCGGGACTAGCGGCTACAATGAGCAGTTCTTC
TRBV27	-	-	TRBJ2-6	CASSLRVVRSGANVLTF	TGTGCCAGCAGTTTACGGGTCGTCCGCTCTGGGGCCAACGTCCTGACTTTC
TRBV2	TRBD2	-	TRBJ2-1	CASGALGGSYNEQFF	TGTGCCAGCGGTGCTCTCGGGGGGTCCTACAATGAGCAGTTCTTC
TRBV28	TRBD1	few	TRBJ1-2	CASSSTGGVGYGYTF	TGTGCCAGCAGTTCAACAGGGGGCGTCGGCTATGGCTACACCTTC
TRBV4-2	TRBD1	few	TRBJ2-6	CASSQGDRVSGANVLTF	TGTGCCAGCAGCCAGGGGGACAGGGTCTCTGGGGCCAACGTCCTGACTTTC
TRBV21-1	-	-	TRBJ2-7	CASSRKRTRGPKSSYEQYF	TGTGCCAGCAGCAGAAAAAGGACCCGAGGGCCCAAGAGCTCCTACGAGCAGTACTTC
TRBV5-1	-	few	TRBJ2-7	CASSLGGTGEYF	TGCGCCAGCAGCTTAGGGGGAACAGGAGAGTACTTC
TRBV19	TRBD2	-	TRBJ2-7	CASRRERGSYEQYF	TGTGCCAGTAGGCGTGAGCGGGGATCCTACGAGCAGTACTTC
TRBV30	TRBD2	-	TRBJ2-2	CAVAPRGLAGGELFF	TGTGCCGTAGCACCCCGGGGACTAGCGGGCGGGGAGCTGTTTTTT
TRBV5-1	-	few	TRBJ2-3	CASSLKRVDPDTQYF	TGCGCCAGCAGCTTAAAGCGGGTAGATCCAGATACGCAGTATTTT